The T cell receptor beta chain described here comes from a study of blood T cell repertoires in COVID-19. Looking at the study overall: Both acute and convalescent COVID-19 samples were obtained from the United States, Italy and Spain. Sources were T cells, B-cell-depleted T cells, or PBMCs; the material itself was cDNA or gDNA.

Sequencing used immunoSEQ multiplex PCR; TCRdb keeps in-frame clones, though not all of them. The sample shows some 210,000 clones, about 91% of them seen only once. This clonotype was obtained from a man younger than 40 with acute or convalescent COVID-19. The sample consisted of peripheral blood.

This CDR3 is CASSTREVSYNEQFF. CDR3 nucleotides: TGTGCCAGCAGCACACGGGAGGTCTCCTACAATGAGCAGTTCTTC. The rearrangement uses TRBV7-3 and TRBJ2-1, with 7 bases that match TRBD2. Germline V gene sequence: CDR1 SGHTA, CDR2 FQGTGA. V dropped 5 bases and J dropped 0; count of bases not matched to a gene: 4. This CDR3 contains 15 residues.